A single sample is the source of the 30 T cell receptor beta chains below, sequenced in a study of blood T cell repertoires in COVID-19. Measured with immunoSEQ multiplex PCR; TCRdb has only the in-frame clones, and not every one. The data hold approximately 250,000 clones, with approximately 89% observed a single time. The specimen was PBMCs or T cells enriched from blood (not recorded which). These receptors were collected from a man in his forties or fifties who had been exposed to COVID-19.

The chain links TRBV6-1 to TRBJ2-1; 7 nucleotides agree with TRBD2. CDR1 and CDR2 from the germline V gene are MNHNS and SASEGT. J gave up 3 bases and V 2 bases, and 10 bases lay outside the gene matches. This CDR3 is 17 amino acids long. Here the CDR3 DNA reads TGTGCCAGCAGTGAAAGGTGGGGGGGAAGGGGCTACAATGAGCAGTTCTTC. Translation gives CASSERWGGRGYNEQFF.

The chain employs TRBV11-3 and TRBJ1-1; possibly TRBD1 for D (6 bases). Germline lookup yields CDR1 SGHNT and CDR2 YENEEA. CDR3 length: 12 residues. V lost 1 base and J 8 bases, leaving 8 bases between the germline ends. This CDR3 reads CASSLAGGEAFF. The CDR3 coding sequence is TGTGCCAGCAGCTTAGCTGGGGGCGAAGCTTTCTTT.

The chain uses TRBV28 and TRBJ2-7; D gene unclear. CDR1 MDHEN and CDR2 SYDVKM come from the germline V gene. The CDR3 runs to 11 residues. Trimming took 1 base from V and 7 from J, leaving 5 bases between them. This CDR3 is CASSLLREQYF. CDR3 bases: TGTGCCAGCAGTTTATTACGGGAGCAGTACTTC.

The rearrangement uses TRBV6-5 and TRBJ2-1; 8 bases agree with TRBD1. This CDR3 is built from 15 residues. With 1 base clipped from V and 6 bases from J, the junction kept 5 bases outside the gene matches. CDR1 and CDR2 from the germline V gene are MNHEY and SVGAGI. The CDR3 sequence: CASSYFPQGGNEQFF. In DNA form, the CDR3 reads TGTGCCAGCAGTTACTTTCCACAGGGGGGCAATGAGCAGTTCTTC.

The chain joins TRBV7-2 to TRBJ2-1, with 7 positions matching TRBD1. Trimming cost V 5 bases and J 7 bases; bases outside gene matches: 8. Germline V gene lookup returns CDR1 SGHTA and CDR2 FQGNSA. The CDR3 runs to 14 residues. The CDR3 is CASSPQGWLNEQFF. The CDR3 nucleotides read TGTGCCAGCAGCCCACAGGGGTGGCTGAATGAGCAGTTCTTC.

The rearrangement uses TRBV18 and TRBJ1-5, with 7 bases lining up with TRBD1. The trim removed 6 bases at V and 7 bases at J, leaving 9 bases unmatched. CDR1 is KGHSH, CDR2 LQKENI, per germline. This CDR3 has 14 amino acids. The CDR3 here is CASSQDRAGQPQHF. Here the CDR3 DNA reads TGTGCCAGCTCCCAAGACAGGGCCGGGCAGCCCCAGCATTTT.

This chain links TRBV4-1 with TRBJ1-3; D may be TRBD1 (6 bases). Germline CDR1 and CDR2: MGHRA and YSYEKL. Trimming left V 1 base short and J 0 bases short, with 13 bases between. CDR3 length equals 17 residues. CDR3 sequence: CASSQGYRVVSGNTIYF. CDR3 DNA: TGCGCCAGCAGCCAAGGCTACAGGGTGGTCTCTGGAAACACCATATATTTT.

The CDR3 nucleotides read TGTGCCAGCAGTCGTACTCCAATACAGGAAATGAACACTGAAGCTTTCTTT. Translating it yields CASSRTPIQEMNTEAFF. V usage is TRBV5-5 and J usage is TRBJ1-1; D possibly corresponds to TRBD1 (5 bases). The CDR3 sequence is 17 residues long. V lost 5 bases and J 0 bases, leaving 20 bases between the germline ends. Germline V gives CDR1 SGHKS, CDR2 YYEKEE (reference sequence).

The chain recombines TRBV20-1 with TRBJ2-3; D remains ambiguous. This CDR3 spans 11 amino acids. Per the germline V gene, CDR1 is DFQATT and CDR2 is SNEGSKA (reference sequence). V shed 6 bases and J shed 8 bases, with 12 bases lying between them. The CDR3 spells CSAHEQRTQYF. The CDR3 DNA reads TGCAGTGCCCACGAACAACGTACGCAGTATTTT.

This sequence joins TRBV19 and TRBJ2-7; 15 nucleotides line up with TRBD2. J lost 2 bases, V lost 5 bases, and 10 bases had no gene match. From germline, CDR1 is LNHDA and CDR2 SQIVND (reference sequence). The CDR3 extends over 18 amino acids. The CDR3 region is CASSLSFGLAGGPYEQYF. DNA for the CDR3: TGTGCCAGTAGTCTATCTTTCGGACTAGCGGGAGGGCCCTACGAGCAGTACTTC. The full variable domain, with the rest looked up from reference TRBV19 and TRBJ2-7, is DGGITQSPKYLFRKEGQNVTLSCEQNLNHDAMYWYRQDPGQGLRLIYYSQIVNDFQKGDIAEGYSVSREKKESFPLTVTSAQKNPTAFYLCASSLSFGLAGGPYEQYFGPGTRLTVT.

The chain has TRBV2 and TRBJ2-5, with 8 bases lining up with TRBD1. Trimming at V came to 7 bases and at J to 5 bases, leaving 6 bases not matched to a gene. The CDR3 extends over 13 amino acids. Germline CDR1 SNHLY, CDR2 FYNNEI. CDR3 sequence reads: CASMSTGGETQYF. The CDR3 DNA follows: TGTGCCAGCATGAGCACAGGGGGGGAGACCCAGTACTTC.

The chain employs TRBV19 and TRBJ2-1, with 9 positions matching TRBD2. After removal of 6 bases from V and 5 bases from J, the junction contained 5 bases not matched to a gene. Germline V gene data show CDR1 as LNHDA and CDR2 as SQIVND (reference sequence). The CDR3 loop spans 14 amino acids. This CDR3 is CASRVAGGNNEQFF. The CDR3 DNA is TGTGCCAGTAGAGTGGCGGGAGGGAACAATGAGCAGTTCTTC.

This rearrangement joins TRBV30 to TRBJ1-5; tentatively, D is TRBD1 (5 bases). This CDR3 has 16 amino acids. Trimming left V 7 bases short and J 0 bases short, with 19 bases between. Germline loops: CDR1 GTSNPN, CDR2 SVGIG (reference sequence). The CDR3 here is CAFTDQGGYSNQPQHF. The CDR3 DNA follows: TGTGCCTTCACAGACCAGGGCGGATATAGCAATCAGCCCCAGCATTTT. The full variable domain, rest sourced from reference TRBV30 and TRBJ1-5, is SQTIHQWPATLVQPVGSPLSLECTVEGTSNPNLYWYRQAAGRGLQLLFYSVGIGQISSEVPQNLSASRPQDRQFILSSKKLLLSDSGFYLCAFTDQGGYSNQPQHFGDGTRLSIL.

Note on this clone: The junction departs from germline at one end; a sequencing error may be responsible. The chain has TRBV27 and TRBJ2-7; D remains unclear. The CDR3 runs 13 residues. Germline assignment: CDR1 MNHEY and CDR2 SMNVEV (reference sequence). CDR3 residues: CASGLWSSYEQYF. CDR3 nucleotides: TGTGCCAGCGGTTTATGGAGCTCCTACGAGCAGTACTTC.

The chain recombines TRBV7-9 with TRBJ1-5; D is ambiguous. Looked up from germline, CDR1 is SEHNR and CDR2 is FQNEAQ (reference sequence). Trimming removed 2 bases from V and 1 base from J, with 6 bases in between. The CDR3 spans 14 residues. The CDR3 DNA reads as TGTGCCAGCAGCTTATCCGCGAGCAATCAGCCCCAGCATTTT. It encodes CASSLSASNQPQHF.

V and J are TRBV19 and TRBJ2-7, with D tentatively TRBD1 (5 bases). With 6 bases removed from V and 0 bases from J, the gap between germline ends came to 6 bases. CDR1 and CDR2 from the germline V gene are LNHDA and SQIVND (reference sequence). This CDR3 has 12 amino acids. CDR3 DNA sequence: TGTGCCAGTAGCGACAGCTCCTACGAGCAGTACTTC. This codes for CASSDSSYEQYF. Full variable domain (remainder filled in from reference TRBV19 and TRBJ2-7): DGGITQSPKYLFRKEGQNVTLSCEQNLNHDAMYWYRQDPGQGLRLIYYSQIVNDFQKGDIAEGYSVSREKKESFPLTVTSAQKNPTAFYLCASSDSSYEQYFGPGTRLTVT.

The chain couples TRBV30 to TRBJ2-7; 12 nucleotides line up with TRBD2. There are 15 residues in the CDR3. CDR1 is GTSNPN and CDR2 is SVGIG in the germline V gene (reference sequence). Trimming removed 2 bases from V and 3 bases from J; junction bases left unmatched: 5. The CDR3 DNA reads TGTGCCTGGAGTCTCGGACTAGCGGGGCTCTACGAGCAGTACTTC. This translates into CAWSLGLAGLYEQYF.

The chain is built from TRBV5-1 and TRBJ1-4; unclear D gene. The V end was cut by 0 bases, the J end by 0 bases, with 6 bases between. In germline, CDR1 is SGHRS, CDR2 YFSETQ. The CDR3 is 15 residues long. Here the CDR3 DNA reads TGCGCCAGCAGCTTGGGCGATGCAACTAATGAAAAACTGTTTTTT. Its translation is CASSLGDATNEKLFF.

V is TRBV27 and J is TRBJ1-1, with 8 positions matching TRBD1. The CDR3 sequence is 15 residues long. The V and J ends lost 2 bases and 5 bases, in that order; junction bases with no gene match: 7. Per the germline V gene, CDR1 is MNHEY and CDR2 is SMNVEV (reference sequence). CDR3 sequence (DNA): TGTGCCAGCAGTTTAAAGCAGGGGGCGAGGACTGAAGCTTTCTTT. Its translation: CASSLKQGARTEAFF.

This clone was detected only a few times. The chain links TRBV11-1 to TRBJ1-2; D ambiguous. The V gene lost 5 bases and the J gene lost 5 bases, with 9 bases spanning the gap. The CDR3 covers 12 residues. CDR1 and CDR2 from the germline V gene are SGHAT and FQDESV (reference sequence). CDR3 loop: CASSEDGYGYTF. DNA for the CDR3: TGTGCCAGCAGCGAAGACGGGTATGGCTACACCTTC. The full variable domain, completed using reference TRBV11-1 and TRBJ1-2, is EAEVAQSPRYKITEKSQAVAFWCDPISGHATLYWYRQILGQGPELLVQFQDESVVDDSQLPKDRFSAERLKGVDSTLKIQPAELGDSAMYLCASSEDGYGYTFGSGTRLTVV.

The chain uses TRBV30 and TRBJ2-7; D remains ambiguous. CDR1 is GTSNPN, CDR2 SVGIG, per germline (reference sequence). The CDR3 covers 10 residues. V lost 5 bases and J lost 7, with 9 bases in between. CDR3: CAWGIGEQYF. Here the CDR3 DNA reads TGTGCCTGGGGGATCGGGGAGCAGTACTTC. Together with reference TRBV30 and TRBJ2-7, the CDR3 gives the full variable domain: SQTIHQWPATLVQPVGSPLSLECTVEGTSNPNLYWYRQAAGRGLQLLFYSVGIGQISSEVPQNLSASRPQDRQFILSSKKLLLSDSGFYLCAWGIGEQYFGPGTRLTVT.

The CDR3 DNA is TGTGCCAGCAGTGAATGGGTGGGGGACAGGGGAATGAACACTGAAGCTTTCTTT. It translates to CASSEWVGDRGMNTEAFF. V and J are TRBV25-1 and TRBJ1-1; 10 bases align to TRBD1. CDR3 size: 18 residues. Germline V gene lookup returns CDR1 MGHDK and CDR2 SYGVNS. The V and J ends lost 1 base and 0 bases, in that order; junction bases with no gene match: 8. The complete variable domain, with remaining parts taken from reference TRBV25-1 and TRBJ1-1, reads EADIYQTPRYLVIGTGKKITLECSQTMGHDKMYWYQQDPGMELHLIHYSYGVNSTEKGDLSSESTVSRIRTEHFPLTLESARPSHTSQYLCASSEWVGDRGMNTEAFFGQGTRLTVV.

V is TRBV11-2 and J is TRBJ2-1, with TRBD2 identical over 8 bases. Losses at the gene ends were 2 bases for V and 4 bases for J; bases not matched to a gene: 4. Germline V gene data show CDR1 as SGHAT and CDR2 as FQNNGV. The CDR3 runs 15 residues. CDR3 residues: CASSLTAGGYNEQFF. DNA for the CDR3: TGTGCCAGCAGCTTAACGGCGGGAGGTTACAATGAGCAGTTCTTC.

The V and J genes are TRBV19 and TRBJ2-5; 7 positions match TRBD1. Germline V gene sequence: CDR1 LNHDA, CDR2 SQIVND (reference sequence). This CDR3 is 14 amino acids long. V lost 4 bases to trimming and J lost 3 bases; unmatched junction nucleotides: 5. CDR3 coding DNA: TGTGCCAGTAGTAGTGAGGGGACAGAAGAGACCCAGTACTTC. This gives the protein CASSSEGTEETQYF.

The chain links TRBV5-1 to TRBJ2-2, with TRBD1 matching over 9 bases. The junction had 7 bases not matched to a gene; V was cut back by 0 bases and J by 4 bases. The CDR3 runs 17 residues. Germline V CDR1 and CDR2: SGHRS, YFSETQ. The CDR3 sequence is CASSLELGQGGTGELFF. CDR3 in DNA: TGCGCCAGCAGCTTGGAGCTGGGACAGGGTGGCACCGGGGAGCTGTTTTTT.

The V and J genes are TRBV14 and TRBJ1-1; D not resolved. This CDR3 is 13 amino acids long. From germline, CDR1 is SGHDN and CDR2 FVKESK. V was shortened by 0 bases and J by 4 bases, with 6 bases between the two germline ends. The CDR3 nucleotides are TGTGCCAGCAGCCAAGACAGGATCACTGAAGCTTTCTTT. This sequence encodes CASSQDRITEAFF.

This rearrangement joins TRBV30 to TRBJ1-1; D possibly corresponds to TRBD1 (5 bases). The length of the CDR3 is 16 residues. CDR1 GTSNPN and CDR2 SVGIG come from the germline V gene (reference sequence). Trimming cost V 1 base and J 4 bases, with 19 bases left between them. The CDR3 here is CAWSGSVAPGSTEAFF. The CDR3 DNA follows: TGTGCCTGGAGTGGGTCGGTCGCCCCAGGGTCCACTGAAGCTTTCTTT.

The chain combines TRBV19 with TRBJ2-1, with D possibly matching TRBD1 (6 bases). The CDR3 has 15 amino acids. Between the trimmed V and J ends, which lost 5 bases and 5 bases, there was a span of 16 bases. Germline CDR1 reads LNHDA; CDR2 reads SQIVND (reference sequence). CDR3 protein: CASSFTGTSNNEQFF. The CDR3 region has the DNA TGTGCCAGTAGTTTTACCGGGACAAGCAACAATGAGCAGTTCTTC.

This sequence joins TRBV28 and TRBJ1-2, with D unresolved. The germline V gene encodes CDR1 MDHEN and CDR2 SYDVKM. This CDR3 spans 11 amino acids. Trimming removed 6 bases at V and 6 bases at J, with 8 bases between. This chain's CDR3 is CASRLSDGYTF. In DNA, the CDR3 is TGTGCCAGCAGACTATCGGATGGCTACACCTTC.

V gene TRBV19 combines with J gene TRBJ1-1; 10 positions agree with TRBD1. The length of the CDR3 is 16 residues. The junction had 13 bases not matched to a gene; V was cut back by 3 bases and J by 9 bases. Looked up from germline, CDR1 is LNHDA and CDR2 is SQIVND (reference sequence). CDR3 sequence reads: CASSIPRTGGLVKAFF. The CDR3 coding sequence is TGTGCCAGTAGTATCCCCCGGACAGGGGGGTTAGTAAAAGCTTTCTTT.